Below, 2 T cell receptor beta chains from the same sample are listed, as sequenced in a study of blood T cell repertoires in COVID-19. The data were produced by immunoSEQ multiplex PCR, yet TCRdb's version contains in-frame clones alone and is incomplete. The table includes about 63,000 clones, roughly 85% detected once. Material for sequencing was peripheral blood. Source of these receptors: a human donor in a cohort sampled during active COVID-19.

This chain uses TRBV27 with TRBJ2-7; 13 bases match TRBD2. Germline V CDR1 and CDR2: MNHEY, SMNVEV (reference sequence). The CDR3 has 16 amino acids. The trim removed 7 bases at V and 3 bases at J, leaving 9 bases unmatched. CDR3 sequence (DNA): TGTGCCAGCAACAAACTAGCGGGAGGGTTCCACTACGAGCAGTACTTC. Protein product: CASNKLAGGFHYEQYF.

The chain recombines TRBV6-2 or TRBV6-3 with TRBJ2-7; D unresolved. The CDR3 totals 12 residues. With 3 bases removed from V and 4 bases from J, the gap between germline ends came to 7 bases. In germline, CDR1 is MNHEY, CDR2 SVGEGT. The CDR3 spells CASSYSLYEQYF. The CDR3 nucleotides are TGTGCCAGCAGTTATAGTTTGTACGAGCAGTACTTC.